This is a list of T cell receptor beta chains from one sample in a study of blood T cells in healthy people across ages. TCRdb re-called the 5' RACE reads through MiXCR, storing one row per CDR3 protein. This sample has under 800,000 distinct CDR3 sequences; under 25% occur once, and the top ten carry 3.6%. The sample consisted of blood. These receptors were obtained from a man aged 70-80 years in good health. Each CDR3 is given with its conserved first and last residue. Expanded clones are given a class, and other clones once, few, many or no size at all.

v_gene	abundance	CDR3aa
TRBV19	.	CASSREGLSYEQYF
TRBV25-1	few	CASSGGAWETQYF
TRBV5-1	few	CASRSGLAGETQYF
TRBV7-2	.	CASSFQGGVATDTQYF
TRBV20-1	.	CSAGEAFF
TRBV7-2	.	CASSPGQGLGNSPLHF
TRBV24-1	few	CATSDADYNNEQFF
TRBV28	.	CASSLKAGQTNEKLFF
TRBV15	many	CATSRPGTKAETQYF
TRBV4-3	.	CASSQEGPSGSRSEQFF
TRBV7-2	many	CASSRSVGRLFNTQYF
TRBV20-1	.	CSATPGHSYEQYF
TRBV5-5	.	CASSSPGGSNEKLFF
TRBV5-1	.	CASSSSTSGRGLNEQYF
TRBV20-1	few	CSARGLAGVGSTDTQYF
TRBV29-1	few	CSVDGWPDSYNEQFF
TRBV3-1	many	CASSRDPGGQSYGYTF
TRBV3-1	.	CASSRRDRGRDEQYF
TRBV5-1	many	CASSLVVTGEQYF
TRBV4-1	few	CASGGTGVHEQFF